The T cell receptor beta chain described here comes from a study of T cell responses to AZD1222 COVID-19 vaccine. Across the study: Second-dose groups at about 4 or about 12 weeks were pooled.

With regard to this clone: Its specificity is not known.

The V gene's germline CDR1 is SGHRS and CDR2 YFSETQ. Deletions cut 2 bases from V and 0 bases from J, with 20 bases between. The CDR3 loop spans 18 amino acids. TCRdb keeps only in-frame clones here, not all; method: immunoSEQ multiplex PCR. The profile shows over 100,000 clones, around 86% of them singletons. Study-wide findings and caveats: Seropositive AZD1222 recipients at baseline numbered only 6 or 7. Donor demographics were predominantly white British with a female majority; clonal diversity may be underestimated.

This receptor was taken from an adult in good health. The sample consisted of peripheral blood, taken on day 0 of AZD1222 vaccination. The chain employs TRBV5-1 and TRBJ1-2; D not certain. The chain's CDR3 is CASSLGGLRKSANYGYTF. CDR3 coding DNA: TGCGCCAGCAGCTTAGGCGGGCTGAGAAAATCAGCTAACTATGGCTACACCTTC.